These 32 T cell receptor beta chains were all obtained from the same sample, sequenced in a study of blood T cells in healthy people across ages. Next came a second PCR, run for about 6 to 11 cycles, which used a sample-barcoded 5' primer along with a J-beta primer mix. One entry per CDR3 protein results from TCRdb running MiXCR on the 5' RACE reads. Among 500,000 to 550,000 distinct CDR3 sequences listed, under 30% were seen once. This sample was also put to use in a study of T cells of mothers and their children.

The sequencing input was blood. These receptors were taken from a boy between 10 and 17 years old in good health.

The chain combines TRBV3-1 with TRBJ2-1; possible D gene TRBD2, 5 bases. CDR1 is LGHDT, CDR2 YNNKEL, per germline (reference sequence). V lost 5 bases and J 4 bases, leaving 15 bases between the germline ends. CDR3 length: 15 residues. CDR3 DNA sequence: TGTGCCAGCAGCACCACCTACCGGGATTACAATGAGCAGTTCTTC. Protein sequence: CASSTTYRDYNEQFF.

The table lists this clonotype with a few counts. This chain connects TRBV28 to TRBJ2-3; D could derive from TRBD1 or TRBD2 (5 bases each). Germline CDR1 MDHEN, CDR2 SYDVKM. The CDR3 consists of 15 residues. V was cut by 2 bases and J by 1 base, with 10 bases left in between. DNA of the CDR3: TGTGCCAGCAGTTTAGGGACGGACCGCACAGATACGCAGTATTTT. Translated, it gives CASSLGTDRTDTQYF.

The V gene is TRBV9, the J gene TRBJ1-2; TRBD1 might be the D (6 bases). The CDR3 contains 17 residues. Germline lookup yields CDR1 SGDLS and CDR2 YYNGEE. V was cut by 4 bases and J by 1 base, with 20 bases left in between. The CDR3: CASSRQSGGSINYGYTF. The CDR3 DNA follows: TGTGCCAGCAGCCGACAGTCGGGGGGCAGTATTAACTATGGCTACACCTTC.

In this sample, this clonotype turned up once. The chain has TRBV7-2 and TRBJ2-7; no clear D gene. This CDR3 has 13 residues. Trimming left V 3 bases short and J 5 bases short, with 11 bases between. The germline gives CDR1 SGHTA, CDR2 FQGNSA. DNA of the CDR3: TGTGCCAGCAGCTTTTTTCGCGCGGACGAGCAGTACTTC. Translation gives CASSFFRADEQYF.

This clonotype was counted ten times or more. V usage is TRBV27 and J usage is TRBJ1-4, with a weak D call TRBD1 (5 bases). In germline, CDR1 is MNHEY, CDR2 SMNVEV (reference sequence). CDR3 length: 15 amino acids. Trimming pared 4 bases from V and 11 bases from J, leaving 20 bases between. The DNA of the CDR3 is TGTGCCAGCAGTTCCCTCCGGGGCCAGGAAGGCAAACTGTTTTTT. Amino acids: CASSSLRGQEGKLFF.

Only a few counts were recorded for this clonotype. This chain uses TRBV21-1 with TRBJ2-1; the table names TRBD2, a call not compared with the DNA. The J call may be faulty, since TRBJ2-7 better matches the DNA end. TRBV21-1 is termed a pseudogene. The CDR3 extends over 15 amino acids. The CDR3 is CASSKGLAGTNEQYF. CDR3 sequence (DNA): TGTGCCAGCAGCAAAGGATTAGCGGGTACGAACGAGCAGTACTTC.

This clonotype appeared a few times. A read error may produce the germline difference seen at one junction end. The V and J genes are TRBV10-3 and TRBJ2-6; the D gene could be TRBD1 or TRBD2 (5 bases each). CDR1 and CDR2 (germline): ENHRY, SYGVKD. CDR3 size: 14 residues. As DNA, the CDR3 is TGTGCCATCAGTGAGGGCCTCGGGGCCAGCGTCCTGACTTTC. It codes for CAISEGLGASVLTF.

This clonotype was seen a handful of times. The chain has TRBV28 and TRBJ2-1, with 8 bases that match TRBD2. V gave up 0 bases and J gave up 7 bases; unmatched junction bases: 8. Germline V gene data show CDR1 as MDHEN and CDR2 as SYDVKM. The CDR3 extends over 16 amino acids. The chain's CDR3 is CASSLWSSGVKNEQFF. CDR3 nucleotide sequence: TGTGCCAGCAGTTTATGGAGTAGCGGGGTTAAAAATGAGCAGTTCTTC.

The chain joins TRBV11-2 to TRBJ2-7; D is perhaps TRBD2 (5 bases). Germline CDR1 is SGHAT and CDR2 is FQNNGV. The ends were cut back, 5 bases at V and 7 bases at J, with 12 bases in the middle. The CDR3 runs 12 residues. CDR3 nucleotide sequence: TGTGCCAGCAGCCACGGACTGGATGAGCAGTACTTC. Amino acids: CASSHGLDEQYF.

This clonotype was observed a few times. The rearrangement links TRBV2 to TRBJ1-1; D uncertain. CDR3 length: 11 amino acids. With 7 bases removed from V and 4 bases from J, the gap between germline ends came to 7 bases. Germline V gives CDR1 SNHLY, CDR2 FYNNEI. The CDR3 bases are TGTGCCAGCAATGTACCCACTGAAGCTTTCTTT. It codes for CASNVPTEAFF.

V and J are TRBV19 and TRBJ2-1, with a possible D match to TRBD1 (6 bases). The germline V gene has CDR1 LNHDA and CDR2 SQIVND (reference sequence). The CDR3 is made up of 16 amino acids. V was shortened by 3 bases and J by 4 bases, with 16 bases between the two germline ends. The CDR3 is CASSILVGQTYNEQFF. The DNA for the CDR3 is TGTGCCAGTAGTATTCTCGTTGGACAGACATACAATGAGCAGTTCTTC.

This clonotype has just a few counts. This rearrangement joins TRBV27 to TRBJ2-2; unclear D gene. The germline CDR1 and CDR2 sequences are MNHEY and SMNVEV (reference sequence). The V end was cut by 3 bases, the J end by 4 bases, with 9 bases between. The CDR3 consists of 14 residues. The CDR3 spells CASSLYFVTGELFF. The DNA for the CDR3 is TGTGCCAGCAGTTTGTATTTTGTCACCGGGGAGCTGTTTTTT.

The genes are TRBV19 and TRBJ2-1, with 11 bases identical to TRBD2. J was trimmed by 8 bases and V by 6 bases; bases with no gene match: 3. The CDR3 contains 13 residues. CDR1 and CDR2 from the germline V gene are LNHDA and SQIVND (reference sequence). In nucleotides, the CDR3 is TGTGCCAGTAGCGGACTAGCGGGTCATGAGCAGTTCTTC. It encodes CASSGLAGHEQFF.

This clonotype was picked up a small number of times. The chain combines TRBV29-1 with TRBJ2-1; D not certain. The CDR3 is made up of 13 amino acids. Germline CDR1 and CDR2: SQVTM and ANQGSEA. The germline V and J ends were trimmed by 5 bases and 0 bases, with 8 bases remaining between them. In nucleotides, the CDR3 is TGCAGCGTTTCCGCGAGCTCCTACAATGAGCAGTTCTTC. Translated, it gives CSVSASSYNEQFF.

The chain carries TRBV7-9 and TRBJ2-5, with 8 positions matching TRBD1. The J call may be faulty, since TRBJ2-7 better matches the DNA end. Germline CDR1 SEHNR, CDR2 FQNEAQ (reference sequence). This CDR3 comprises 16 residues. This chain's CDR3 is CASSSRTGRQNNEQYF. CDR3 nucleotide sequence: TGTGCCAGCAGCTCACGGACAGGGAGGCAGAACAACGAGCAGTACTTC.

This clonotype was seen only a few times. The chain carries TRBV6-1 and TRBJ2-5; the match to TRBD2 covers 15 bases. This CDR3 comprises 19 residues. Germline V CDR1 and CDR2: MNHNS, SASEGT. The J segment lost 5 bases and the V segment lost 1 base, leaving 11 bases of the junction unmatched. The CDR3, as DNA: TGTGCCAGCAGTGAAGGAGGACTAGCGGGAGGGCTTGTATCTGAGACCCAGTACTTC. Translation: CASSEGGLAGGLVSETQYF.

This clonotype was found a few times. This sequence joins TRBV19 and TRBJ2-1; perhaps TRBD2 as D (5 bases). Trimming pared 4 bases from V and 5 bases from J, leaving 9 bases between. This CDR3 region has 13 residues. CDR1 and CDR2 (germline): LNHDA, SQIVND (reference sequence). CDR3 amino acids: CASSTSLNNEQFF. CDR3 nucleotides: TGTGCCAGTAGTACTAGCTTGAACAATGAGCAGTTCTTC.

This clonotype was detected a few times. This sequence joins TRBV6-2 or TRBV6-3 and TRBJ2-5; TRBD1 matches at 7 bases. Germline V lookup: CDR1 MNHEY, CDR2 SVGEGT. The CDR3 extends over 17 amino acids. The J segment lost 4 bases and the V segment lost 0 bases, leaving 11 bases of the junction unmatched. Written as DNA, the CDR3 is TGTGCCAGCAGTTACTCTGGACAGGATCCCCTCCCAGAGACCCAGTACTTC. Protein sequence: CASSYSGQDPLPETQYF.

The CDR3 bases are TGTGCCAGCAGCTTACGCCTCCCCGGGACCGGGGAGCTGTTTTTT. Amino acids: CASSLRLPGTGELFF. The chain is built from TRBV7-6 and TRBJ2-2; D call uncertain. The CDR3 has 15 amino acids. Trimming removed 2 bases at V and 5 bases at J, with 12 bases between. Germline V lookup: CDR1 SGHVS, CDR2 FNYEAQ. Complete variable domain (other parts from reference TRBV7-6 and TRBJ2-2): GAGVSQSPRYKVTKRGQDVALRCDPISGHVSLYWYRQALGQGPEFLTYFNYEAQQDKSGLPNDRFSAERPEGSISTLTIQRTEQRDSAMYRCASSLRLPGTGELFFGEGSRLTVL.

This clonotype was observed at least ten times. In nucleotides, the CDR3 is TGTGCCAGCAGTTACTCATCGACGGGGGTTGAGACCCAGTACTTC. This encodes CASSYSSTGVETQYF. J is TRBJ2-5 and V is TRBV6-5; a weak D match, TRBD2 (6 bases). With 0 bases removed from V and 5 bases from J, the gap between germline ends came to 13 bases. This CDR3 contains 15 residues. Germline CDR1 reads MNHEY; CDR2 reads SVGAGI.

The V gene is TRBV27, the J gene TRBJ2-5; 14 bases map to TRBD2. Germline trimming cut 3 bases from V and 2 bases from J; bases unmatched to any gene: 11. In germline, CDR1 is MNHEY, CDR2 SMNVEV (reference sequence). The CDR3 totals 19 residues. Here the CDR3 reads CASSFAPRTSGGPQETQYF. The CDR3 coding sequence is TGTGCCAGCAGTTTTGCCCCTAGGACTAGCGGGGGGCCACAAGAGACCCAGTACTTC.

Only a few counts were recorded for this clonotype. The J gene is TRBJ2-7, the V gene TRBV28; D uncertain. The CDR3 totals 16 residues. V gave up 6 bases and J gave up 0 bases, with 18 bases separating them. Germline values: CDR1 MDHEN, CDR2 SYDVKM. The CDR3 region has the DNA TGTGCCAGCAGCCGCTCCGTGGGTGATGTCTCCTACGAGCAGTACTTC. Translated, it gives CASSRSVGDVSYEQYF. The whole variable domain, filled in from reference TRBV28 and TRBJ2-7, reads DVKVTQSSRYLVKRTGEKVFLECVQDMDHENMFWYRQDPGLGLRLIYFSYDVKMKEKGDIPEGYSVSREKKERFSLILESASTNQTSMYLCASSRSVGDVSYEQYFGPGTRLTVT.

The chain uses TRBV27 and TRBJ1-2, with TRBD1 identical over 10 bases. The CDR3 has 17 residues. Germline V gene sequence: CDR1 MNHEY, CDR2 SMNVEV (reference sequence). Losses at the gene ends were 2 bases for V and 4 bases for J; bases not matched to a gene: 10. CDR3 bases: TGTGCCAGCAGTTTACGGGGACAGGGGATCTACGGCTATGGCTACACCTTC. Its translation: CASSLRGQGIYGYGYTF.

The chain has TRBV7-8 and TRBJ2-1; 10 bases map to TRBD1. The J call may not be correct, given that the DNA end is closer to TRBJ2-7. The CDR3 covers 16 residues. Looked up from germline, CDR1 is SGHVS and CDR2 is FQNEAQ. CDR3 nucleotide sequence: TGTGCCAGCAGCCTACAGACAGGGGGCCAATCCTACGAGCAGTACTTC. Translating it yields CASSLQTGGQSYEQYF.

This clonotype was recorded many times. The chain carries TRBV7-2 and TRBJ2-5; 8 positions match TRBD2. The germline CDR1 and CDR2 sequences are SGHTA and FQGNSA. Trimming removed 5 bases from V and 5 bases from J; junction bases left unmatched: 7. CDR3 size: 14 residues. This CDR3 is CASSPGTSSETQYF. Written as DNA, the CDR3 is TGTGCCAGCAGCCCCGGGACTAGTAGCGAGACCCAGTACTTC.

This rearrangement joins TRBV28 to TRBJ2-7, with 8 bases that match TRBD1. The CDR3 extends over 15 amino acids. CDR1 is MDHEN, CDR2 SYDVKM, per germline. V dropped 5 bases and J dropped 3; count of bases not matched to a gene: 9. CDR3 nucleotides: TGTGCCAGCAGTCCAGTCAGGGGGCGCGGCTACGAGCAGTACTTC. This translates into CASSPVRGRGYEQYF.

The V gene is TRBV28, the J gene TRBJ2-3, with D possibly being TRBD1 or TRBD2 (5 bases each). Trimming pared 5 bases from V and 6 bases from J, leaving 21 bases between. CDR3 length: 16 amino acids. The germline V gene has CDR1 MDHEN and CDR2 SYDVKM. The CDR3 spells CASSPLGPQTQDTQYF. In DNA, the CDR3 is TGTGCCAGCAGTCCTCTGGGACCCCAAACACAGGATACGCAGTATTTT.

The chain uses TRBV19 and TRBJ2-4; 8 bases match TRBD2. Trimming cost V 5 bases and J 1 base; bases outside gene matches: 7. The CDR3 sequence is 16 residues long. CDR1 and CDR2 (germline): LNHDA, SQIVND (reference sequence). CDR3 in DNA: TGTGCCAGTAGTCCGGGACTAGAGAGGGCCAAAAACATTCAGTACTTC. It is translated as CASSPGLERAKNIQYF.

CDR3: CSARDLVAKEGETQYF. CDR3 bases: TGCAGTGCTAGAGATCTCGTCGCCAAAGAGGGCGAGACCCAGTACTTC. The chain links TRBV20-1 to TRBJ2-5, with D possibly matching TRBD2 (5 bases). The length of the CDR3 is 16 residues. Trimming took 0 bases from V and 5 from J, leaving 19 bases between them. The V gene's germline CDR1 is DFQATT and CDR2 SNEGSKA (reference sequence).

V and J are TRBV7-3 and TRBJ2-7; no definite D call. Deletions cut 5 bases from V and 5 bases from J, with 13 bases between. The CDR3 sequence is 13 residues long. The germline V gene encodes CDR1 SGHTA and CDR2 FQGTGA. This chain's CDR3 is CASSPTVAHEQYF. CDR3 bases: TGTGCCAGCAGCCCCACCGTCGCCCACGAGCAGTACTTC.

This clonotype was found once. The rearrangement links TRBV12-3 or TRBV12-4 to TRBJ2-5; D may be TRBD1 (5 bases). With the DNA end fitting TRBJ2-7 better, the J assignment may be wrong. This CDR3 has 14 amino acids. CDR3 sequence reads: CASSLRVLAYEQYF. Here the CDR3 DNA reads TGTGCCAGCAGTCTCAGGGTCTTGGCCTACGAGCAGTACTTC.

The J gene is TRBJ2-1, the V gene TRBV29-1, with TRBD2 identical over 8 bases. CDR3 size: 16 residues. CDR1 SQVTM and CDR2 ANQGSEA come from the germline V gene. V was clipped by 0 bases and J by 5 bases; unmatched bases: 9. Written as DNA, the CDR3 is TGCAGCGTTGAAGAATGGCATCTAGCGGGTAACAATGAGCAGTTCTTC. This gives the protein CSVEEWHLAGNNEQFF.